Presented here are 14 T cell receptor beta chains from one specimen sequenced in a study of OX40 agonist ivuxolimab in advanced cancers. The data were produced by immunoSEQ multiplex PCR, yet TCRdb's version contains in-frame clones alone and is incomplete. The table records tens of thousands of clones, roughly 89% of them present only once. The input for sequencing was CD4+ or CD8+ T cells sorted from blood, taken in a trial of the OX40 agonist ivuxolimab. These receptors were taken from an adult with an advanced solid tumor such as melanoma, head and neck, liver or kidney cancer.

J is TRBJ2-5 and V is TRBV4-2, with D perhaps TRBD1 (5 bases). V gave up 1 base and J gave up 0 bases, with 9 bases separating them. In germline, CDR1 is LGHNA, CDR2 YNFKEQ. There are 15 residues in the CDR3. The CDR3 region is CASSQGYRNQETQYF. The CDR3 DNA is TGTGCCAGCAGCCAAGGGTACAGGAACCAAGAGACCCAGTACTTC.

The chain is built from TRBV6-1 and TRBJ2-7; 7 bases agree with TRBD1. Looked up from germline, CDR1 is MNHNS and CDR2 is SASEGT. J lost 2 bases, V lost 3 bases, and 7 bases had no gene match. The CDR3 runs 15 residues. For the CDR3, the DNA is TGTGCCAGCAGTGAGGCCGGGACAGTCGCCTACGAGCAGTACTTC. Amino acids: CASSEAGTVAYEQYF.

V usage is TRBV2 and J usage is TRBJ2-5, with D possibly called TRBD1 or TRBD2 (6 bases each). V lost 4 bases and J lost 4, with 10 bases in between. This CDR3 has 13 amino acids. Germline V gives CDR1 SNHLY, CDR2 FYNNEI. The chain's CDR3 is CASSGGGRETQYF. CDR3 DNA sequence: TGTGCCAGCAGTGGAGGGGGGCGAGAGACCCAGTACTTC.

This rearrangement joins TRBV2 to TRBJ2-3; 7 nucleotides agree with TRBD1. The CDR3 length is 15 residues. V shed 6 bases and J 2 bases; nucleotides not matched to a gene: 8. In germline, CDR1 is SNHLY, CDR2 FYNNEI. CDR3 sequence: CASSRDSGVTDTQYF. In DNA form, the CDR3 reads TGTGCCAGCAGCCGGGACAGTGGGGTCACAGATACGCAGTATTTT.

This chain joins TRBV4-1 and TRBJ1-5, with a possible D match to TRBD1 (5 bases). This CDR3 comprises 15 residues. V lost 8 bases and J 4 bases, leaving 18 bases between the germline ends. Germline-derived CDR1 and CDR2 are MGHRA and YSYEKL. The CDR3 DNA is TGCGCCAGCCAACGGGGCCAGGGTCTTAATCAGCCCCAGCATTTT. This sequence encodes CASQRGQGLNQPQHF.

The V call is TRBV6-1, the J call TRBJ1-3; possibly TRBD1 for D (5 bases). The CDR3 length is 15 residues. Per the germline V gene, CDR1 is MNHNS and CDR2 is SASEGT. V was pared by 11 bases and J by 3 bases, with 20 bases between. The chain's CDR3 is CAGGLDGYFGNTIYF. The CDR3 DNA is TGTGCCGGGGGACTGGACGGTTACTTTGGAAACACCATATATTTT.

V and J are TRBV19 and TRBJ1-2, with TRBD1 identical over 8 bases. The CDR3 has 14 residues. V trimming: 5 bases; J trimming: 5 bases; junction bases outside the gene matches: 7. Germline CDR1 is LNHDA and CDR2 is SQIVND (reference sequence). The CDR3 loop is CASSPDRDRYGYTF. As DNA, the CDR3 is TGTGCCAGTAGTCCGGACAGGGACCGGTATGGCTACACCTTC.

The chain uses TRBV27 and TRBJ2-1, with 7 bases lining up with TRBD2. Germline CDR1 and CDR2: MNHEY and SMNVEV (reference sequence). J lost 2 bases, V lost 3 bases, and 10 bases had no gene match. This CDR3 is built from 17 residues. The CDR3 here is CASSFPPGRGTYNEQFF. The CDR3 DNA reads TGTGCCAGCAGTTTTCCCCCGGGGCGGGGGACCTACAATGAGCAGTTCTTC.

The chain employs TRBV6-1 and TRBJ1-6; no firm D call. CDR3 length: 15 amino acids. Trimming took 1 base from V and 0 from J, leaving 4 bases between them. The germline V gene has CDR1 MNHNS and CDR2 SASEGT. The CDR3 DNA reads as TGTGCCAGCAGTGAAGGGAGCTCCTATAATTCACCCCTCCACTTT. Protein: CASSEGSSYNSPLHF.

The V and J genes are TRBV7-9 and TRBJ2-7; D is unclear. The V gene lost 3 bases and the J gene lost 7 bases, with 7 bases spanning the gap. CDR3 size: 11 residues. The germline V gene encodes CDR1 SEHNR and CDR2 FQNEAQ (reference sequence). The CDR3 DNA sequence: TGTGCCAGCAGCTTCGGCCGGGAGCAGTACTTC. Protein: CASSFGREQYF.

V gene TRBV19 combines with J gene TRBJ2-5, with D unresolved. V gave up 5 bases and J gave up 0 bases, with 13 bases separating them. The CDR3 totals 15 residues. Germline lookup yields CDR1 LNHDA and CDR2 SQIVND (reference sequence). CDR3 residues: CASSPGPANQETQYF. Here the CDR3 DNA reads TGTGCCAGTAGTCCCGGCCCCGCGAACCAAGAGACCCAGTACTTC.

Note on this clone: The junction shows a germline mismatch at one end, possibly a read error. This chain links TRBV7-7 with TRBJ1-4, with D maybe TRBD1 (6 bases). CDR1 and CDR2 from the germline V gene are SSHAT and FNYEAQ (reference sequence). CDR3 size: 15 residues. CDR3 nucleotide sequence: TGTGCTAGCAGCTTAAGTACAGGGTCTAATGAAAAACTGTTTTTT. This sequence encodes CASSLSTGSNEKLFF.

The chain has TRBV2 and TRBJ1-2, with D possibly TRBD1 on 5 matching bases. Trimming removed 6 bases from V and 0 bases from J, with 11 bases in between. The CDR3 loop spans 14 amino acids. Germline lookup yields CDR1 SNHLY and CDR2 FYNNEI. The CDR3 here is CASRPQGANYGYTF. CDR3 DNA sequence: TGTGCCAGCAGACCCCAGGGAGCTAACTATGGCTACACCTTC.

The chain uses TRBV6-5 and TRBJ2-1; a weak D match, TRBD2 (5 bases). This CDR3 contains 16 residues. CDR1 MNHEY and CDR2 SVGAGI come from the germline V gene. Deletions cut 4 bases from V and 2 bases from J, with 15 bases between. CDR3 sequence reads: CASSSRGFRTYNEQFF. The CDR3 nucleotides read TGTGCCAGCAGTTCCCGGGGATTCCGGACCTACAATGAGCAGTTCTTC.